Listed below are T cell receptor beta chains from one sample, sequenced in a study of T cells after yellow fever vaccination. TCRdb reprocessed the 5' RACE reads via MiXCR and lists one record per CDR3 protein. The sample yields under 300,000 distinct CDR3 sequences, roughly 7.2% seen once. The source material was CD4+ T cells sorted from PBMCs, sampled 15 days after the yellow fever booster vaccination. The origin of the receptors is a man under 40 who received the YFV17D yellow fever vaccine. Both conserved end residues are part of each CDR3. A D gene is named only where the DNA matches it firmly. The size of a clone is reported for some rows only, either as once, few or many, or as a class for expanded clones.

CDR3 length,J gene,V gene,clone size,D gene,CDR3 DNA,CDR3 protein
14,TRBJ2-2,TRBV19,few,-,TGTGCCAGTAGACGAGAGGGGAACACCGGGGAGCTGTTTTTT,CASRREGNTGELFF
15,TRBJ2-3,TRBV27,many,TRBD1,TGTGCCAGCAGTACCCGACAGGGTTGGTCAGATACGCAGTATTTT,CASSTRQGWSDTQYF
14,TRBJ2-7,TRBV7-2,few,-,TGTGCCAGCAGCCCCCTAAGCTTTCGCCACGAGCAGTACTTC,CASSPLSFRHEQYF
15,TRBJ1-1,TRBV24-1,few,TRBD1,TGTGCCACCAGTCCCTCTGGGACAGGGAACACTGAAGCTTTCTTT,CATSPSGTGNTEAFF
13,TRBJ2-7,TRBV20-1,-,TRBD2,TGCAGTGCTAGAGGGTCGGGAGGGTACGATCAGTACTTC,CSARGSGGYDQYF
12,TRBJ1-5,TRBV12-3/TRBV12-4,many,-,TGTGCCAGCAGCTCCCGCGGGTTGGCCCAGCATTTT,CASSSRGLAQHF
15,TRBJ2-1,TRBV20-1,many,TRBD2,TGCAGTGCTAGATTTGGCGGGAGTTTTGCGAATGAGCAGTTCTTC,CSARFGGSFANEQFF
15,TRBJ1-4,TRBV7-9,few,-,TGTGCCAGCAGCTTGTGGGGCGGCGCCCGGGAAAAACTGTTTTTT,CASSLWGGAREKLFF
16,TRBJ2-3,TRBV20-1,few,TRBD2,TGCAGTGCGCACCGTTTTTTAGCGGGAAGGACAGATACGCAGTATTTT,CSAHRFLAGRTDTQYF
16,TRBJ2-3,TRBV20-1,-,-,TGCAGTGCTAATTCTTTAGGGCGTGCTAGCACAGATACGCAGTATTTT,CSANSLGRASTDTQYF